Described below is a single TCR beta chain sequence and its context. The junction departs from the called germline gene at one end, perhaps through a read error. It was with a sample-barcoded 5' primer and a J-beta primer mix that a second PCR of roughly 6 to 11 cycles was run. TCRdb re-called the 5' RACE reads with MiXCR, one entry per CDR3 protein. The table records roughly 1.9 million distinct CDR3 sequences, more than 35% of them present only once. This entry belongs to a study of blood T cells in healthy people across ages. The CDR3 has 14 amino acids. Germline values: CDR1 LGHDT, CDR2 YNNKEL (reference sequence). The study recruited healthy Caucasian donors from Russia who were aged roughly 6 to 95.

V gene TRBV3-1 combines with J gene TRBJ2-7, with unresolved D. This clonotype was obtained from a human donor in good health. Sequences were obtained from blood. This CDR3 reads CASSQVRTAYGQYF. The DNA of the CDR3 is TGTGCCAGCAGCCAAGTCAGGACGGCCTACGGGCAGTACTTC.